This entry lists 18 T cell receptor beta chains sequenced from one sample in a study of CD8 T cells in Susac syndrome. RNA, at about 0.45 to 1 ug, was reverse transcribed with random hexamers. TCRdb used MiXCR to reprocess the immunoSEQ multiplex PCR reads, holding one entry per CDR3 protein. Of about 200,000 distinct CDR3 sequences in the sample, 80% to 95% were seen once. The sample taken for sequencing was CD8+ T cells from PBMCs. Receptor source: a human donor with multiple sclerosis.

V usage is TRBV7-9 and J usage is TRBJ1-6, with no clear D. Germline V gene sequence: CDR1 SEHNR, CDR2 FQNEAQ (reference sequence). Between the trimmed V and J ends, which lost 5 bases and 8 bases, there was a span of 7 bases. The CDR3 length is 12 residues. Here the CDR3 reads CASSPVDSPLHF. The CDR3 DNA reads as TGTGCCAGCAGCCCGGTAGATTCACCCCTCCACTTT.

This clonotype was recorded a few times. The chain couples TRBV19 to TRBJ2-7, with 7 bases aligning to TRBD2. The V segment lost 10 bases and the J segment 0 bases; nucleotides outside the gene matches: 6. The CDR3 spans 13 residues. Per germline, CDR1 LNHDA and CDR2 SQIVND (reference sequence). The CDR3 sequence is CATSLATSYEQYF. As DNA, the CDR3 is TGTGCCACCTCACTAGCGACCTCCTACGAGCAGTACTTC.

A few counts support this clonotype. The rearrangement uses TRBV9 and TRBJ1-6, with 8 bases that match TRBD1. CDR1 SGDLS and CDR2 YYNGEE come from the germline V gene. V gave up 4 bases and J gave up 5 bases; unmatched junction bases: 8. The CDR3 covers 16 residues. This chain's CDR3 is CASSPRTGSNNSPLHF. In DNA, the CDR3 is TGTGCCAGCAGCCCCAGGACAGGGTCCAATAATTCACCCCTCCACTTT.

This clonotype was observed a single time. Germline is not matched at one junction end, which may reflect a read error. The J gene is TRBJ2-5, the V gene TRBV7-2; D perhaps matches TRBD2 (5 bases). In germline, CDR1 is SGHTA, CDR2 FQGNSA. The CDR3 consists of 15 residues. CDR3 nucleotides: TGTGCCAGCAGCATAGCCCCGGGAACCCAAGAGACCCAGTACTTC. It specifies CASSIAPGTQETQYF. The entire variable domain, with the rest obtained from reference TRBV7-2 and TRBJ2-5, is as follows: GAGVSQSPSNKVTEKGKDVELRCDPISGHTALYWYRQSLGQGLEFLIYFQGNSAPDKSGLPSDRFSAERTGGSVSTLTIQRTQQEDSAVYLCASSIAPGTQETQYFGPGTRLLVL.

This clonotype came up once. This chain uses TRBV9 with TRBJ2-1; unclear D gene. Per the germline V gene, CDR1 is SGDLS and CDR2 is YYNGEE. V was cut by 4 bases and J by 6 bases, with 20 bases left in between. This CDR3 has 16 residues. The CDR3 nucleotides are TGTGCCAGCAGCCGACCCACGGGCGAGAACTTCAATGAGCAGTTCTTC. Translated, it gives CASSRPTGENFNEQFF.

This chain connects TRBV3-1 to TRBJ2-5, with a tentative D call TRBD2 (6 bases). V lost 2 bases, J lost 2 bases, and 9 bases lay in between. Germline loops: CDR1 LGHDT, CDR2 YNNKEL (reference sequence). The length of the CDR3 is 14 residues. The DNA of the CDR3 is TGTGCCAGCAGCCAACCGGAGGGGCAAGAGACCCAGTACTTC. It yields the protein CASSQPEGQETQYF.

The J gene is TRBJ1-2, the V gene TRBV6-4, with D possibly being TRBD1 (5 bases). Trimming stripped 3 bases from V and 2 bases from J, with 10 bases between. Germline values: CDR1 MRHNA, CDR2 SNTAGT. The CDR3 contains 14 residues. CDR3 sequence reads: CASSEGGGNYGYTF. In DNA, the CDR3 is TGTGCCAGCAGTGAGGGGGGAGGAAACTATGGCTACACCTTC.

The chain is built from TRBV19 and TRBJ2-7, with TRBD2 matching over 7 bases. The CDR3 totals 13 residues. V shed 5 bases and J 3 bases; nucleotides not matched to a gene: 4. CDR1 and CDR2 from the germline V gene are LNHDA and SQIVND (reference sequence). The CDR3 bases are TGTGCCAGTAGTTTGGGAGGGGTCTACGAGCAGTACTTC. It encodes CASSLGGVYEQYF. Combining the CDR3 with reference TRBV19 and TRBJ2-7 gives the whole variable domain DGGITQSPKYLFRKEGQNVTLSCEQNLNHDAMYWYRQDPGQGLRLIYYSQIVNDFQKGDIAEGYSVSREKKESFPLTVTSAQKNPTAFYLCASSLGGVYEQYFGPGTRLTVT.

The gene calls are TRBV27 and TRBJ2-7; D ambiguous. The CDR3 totals 11 residues. Trimming cost V 4 bases and J 7 bases, with 8 bases left between them. CDR1 MNHEY and CDR2 SMNVEV come from the germline V gene (reference sequence). CDR3 bases: TGTGCCAGCAGTTCAAGGTGGGAGCAGTACTTC. Its protein is CASSSRWEQYF.

The chain carries TRBV6-2 or TRBV6-3 and TRBJ1-1; TRBD1 might be the D (5 bases). CDR3 length: 14 residues. Deletions cut 8 bases from V and 3 bases from J, with 16 bases between. CDR1 is MNHEY and CDR2 is SVGEGT in the germline V gene. The CDR3 bases are TGTGCCAGCCTGAAGGGGTTCGGGGACACTGAAGCTTTCTTT. Amino acid sequence: CASLKGFGDTEAFF.

J is TRBJ1-5 and V is TRBV16; D uncertain. V was clipped by 5 bases and J by 4 bases, with 15 bases between them. Germline CDR1 reads KGHSY; CDR2 reads FQNENV. This CDR3 has 15 residues. For the CDR3, the DNA is TGTGCCAGCAGCAGGAGGGCAGACACTAATCAGCCCCAGCATTTT. Translation gives CASSRRADTNQPQHF.

This clonotype has just a few counts. This chain uses TRBV9 with TRBJ1-6, with unresolved D. Germline V gene lookup returns CDR1 SGDLS and CDR2 YYNGEE. Trimming took 0 bases from V and 7 from J, leaving 8 bases between them. This CDR3 is 14 amino acids long. Here the CDR3 reads CASSVGQQNSPLHF. The CDR3 nucleotides are TGTGCCAGCAGCGTAGGACAACAGAATTCACCCCTCCACTTT.

This rearrangement joins TRBV13 to TRBJ2-3; TRBD2 matches at 7 bases. Germline CDR1 is PRHDT and CDR2 is FYEKMQ (reference sequence). The CDR3 runs to 14 residues. J gave up 6 bases and V 2 bases, and 5 bases lay outside the gene matches. The CDR3 nucleotides are TGTGCCAGCAGCTTAAGGGGTAGCGGGGATACGCAGTATTTT. Its protein product is CASSLRGSGDTQYF.

The chain employs TRBV12-5 and TRBJ1-1; 9 positions match TRBD1. Germline V gives CDR1 LGHNT, CDR2 FRNRAP. This CDR3 comprises 16 residues. The junction had 10 bases not matched to a gene; V was cut back by 7 bases and J by 1 base. The CDR3: CASVMGQGRENTEAFF. The CDR3 DNA follows: TGTGCTAGTGTCATGGGACAGGGACGAGAGAACACTGAAGCTTTCTTT. Full variable domain (rest looked up from reference TRBV12-5 and TRBJ1-1): DARVTQTPRHKVTEMGQEVTMRCQPILGHNTVFWYRQTMMQGLELLAYFRNRAPLDDSGMPKDRFSAEMPDATLATLKIQPSEPRDSAVYFCASVMGQGRENTEAFFGQGTRLTVV.

The J gene is TRBJ2-6, the V gene TRBV9, with 8 bases lining up with TRBD1. The CDR3 sequence is 17 residues long. CDR1 is SGDLS, CDR2 YYNGEE, per germline. Losses at the gene ends were 4 bases for V and 0 bases for J; bases not matched to a gene: 6. CDR3 in amino acids: CASSSRTGFSGANVLTF. CDR3 bases: TGTGCCAGCAGCTCACGGACAGGGTTCTCTGGGGCCAACGTCCTGACTTTC.

As DNA, the CDR3 is TGTGCCAGCAGTTCGACGGGTGCAACTAATGAAAAACTGTTTTTT. Encoded protein: CASSSTGATNEKLFF. The V and J genes are TRBV27 and TRBJ1-4; D gene uncertain. CDR3 size: 15 residues. The V and J ends lost 4 bases and 0 bases respectively, with 9 bases between them. The germline gives CDR1 MNHEY, CDR2 SMNVEV (reference sequence).

J is TRBJ1-1 and V is TRBV9; D is unresolved. Germline V CDR1 and CDR2: SGDLS, YYNGEE. V dropped 4 bases and J dropped 0 bases, with 13 bases sitting between them. There are 15 residues in the CDR3. The CDR3 DNA is TGTGCCAGCAGCCCATCGGGAAGGATGAACACTGAAGCTTTCTTT. Amino acids: CASSPSGRMNTEAFF.

The genes are TRBV9 and TRBJ2-7; D perhaps matches TRBD1 (6 bases). There are 14 residues in the CDR3. Germline V gene sequence: CDR1 SGDLS, CDR2 YYNGEE. Trimming removed 3 bases at V and 0 bases at J, with 10 bases between. CDR3 amino acids: CASSAYRDSYEQYF. Written as DNA, the CDR3 is TGTGCCAGCAGCGCGTACAGGGACTCCTACGAGCAGTACTTC.